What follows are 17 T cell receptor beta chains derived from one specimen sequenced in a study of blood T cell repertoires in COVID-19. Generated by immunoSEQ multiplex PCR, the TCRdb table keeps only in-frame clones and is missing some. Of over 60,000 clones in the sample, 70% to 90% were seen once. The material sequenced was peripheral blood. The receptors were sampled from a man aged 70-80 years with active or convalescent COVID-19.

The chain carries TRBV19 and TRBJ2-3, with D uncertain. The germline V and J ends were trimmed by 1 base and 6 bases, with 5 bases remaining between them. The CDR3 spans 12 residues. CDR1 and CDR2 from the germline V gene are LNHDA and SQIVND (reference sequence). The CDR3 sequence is CASSIGPDTQYF. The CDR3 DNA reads TGTGCCAGTAGTATAGGTCCTGATACGCAGTATTTT. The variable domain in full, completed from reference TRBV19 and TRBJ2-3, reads DGGITQSPKYLFRKEGQNVTLSCEQNLNHDAMYWYRQDPGQGLRLIYYSQIVNDFQKGDIAEGYSVSREKKESFPLTVTSAQKNPTAFYLCASSIGPDTQYFGPGTRLTVL.

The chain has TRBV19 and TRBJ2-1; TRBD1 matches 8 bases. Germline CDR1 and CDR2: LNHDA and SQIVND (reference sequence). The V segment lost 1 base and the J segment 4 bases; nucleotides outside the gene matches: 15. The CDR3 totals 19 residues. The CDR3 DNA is TGTGCCAGTAGTATAGGGCCTGGCGACAGGGGAAAGAGGTACAATGAGCAGTTCTTC. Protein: CASSIGPGDRGKRYNEQFF. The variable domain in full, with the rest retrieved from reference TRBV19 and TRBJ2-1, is DGGITQSPKYLFRKEGQNVTLSCEQNLNHDAMYWYRQDPGQGLRLIYYSQIVNDFQKGDIAEGYSVSREKKESFPLTVTSAQKNPTAFYLCASSIGPGDRGKRYNEQFFGPGTRLTVL.

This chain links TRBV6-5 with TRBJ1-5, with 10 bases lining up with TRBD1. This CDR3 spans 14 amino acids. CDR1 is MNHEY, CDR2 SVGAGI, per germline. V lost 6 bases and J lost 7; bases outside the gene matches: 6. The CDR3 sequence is CASRTGTGVQPQHF. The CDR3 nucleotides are TGTGCCAGCAGGACCGGGACAGGGGTCCAGCCCCAGCATTTT.

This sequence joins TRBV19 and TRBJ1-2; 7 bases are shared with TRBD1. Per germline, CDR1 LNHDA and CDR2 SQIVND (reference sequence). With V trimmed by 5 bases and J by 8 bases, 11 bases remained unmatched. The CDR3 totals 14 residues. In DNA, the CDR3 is TGTGCCAGTAGTGGTGACAGGGTGGGTCGCGGCTACACCTTC. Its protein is CASSGDRVGRGYTF.

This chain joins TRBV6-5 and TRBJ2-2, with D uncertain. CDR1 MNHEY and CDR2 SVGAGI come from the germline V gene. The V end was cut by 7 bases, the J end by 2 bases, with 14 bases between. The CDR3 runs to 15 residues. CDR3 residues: CASNPLSPNTGELFF. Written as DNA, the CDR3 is TGTGCCAGCAACCCTTTGAGTCCCAACACCGGGGAGCTGTTTTTT.

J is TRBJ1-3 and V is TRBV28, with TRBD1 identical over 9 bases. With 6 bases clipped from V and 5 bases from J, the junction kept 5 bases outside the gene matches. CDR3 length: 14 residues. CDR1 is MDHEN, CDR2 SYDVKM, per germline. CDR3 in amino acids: CASRQGQGRNTIYF. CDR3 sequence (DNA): TGTGCCAGCAGACAGGGACAGGGCCGAAACACCATATATTTT.

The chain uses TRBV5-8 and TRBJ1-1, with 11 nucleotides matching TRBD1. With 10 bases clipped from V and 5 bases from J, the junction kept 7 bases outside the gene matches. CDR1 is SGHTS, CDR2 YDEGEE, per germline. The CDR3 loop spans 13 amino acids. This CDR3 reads CAVSGQGATEAFF. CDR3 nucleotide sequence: TGTGCCGTATCCGGACAGGGGGCAACTGAAGCTTTCTTT.

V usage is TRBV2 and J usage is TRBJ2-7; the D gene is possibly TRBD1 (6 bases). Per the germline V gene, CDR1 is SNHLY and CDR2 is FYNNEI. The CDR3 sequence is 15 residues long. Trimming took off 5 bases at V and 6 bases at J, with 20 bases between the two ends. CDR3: CASSKVGQGRGEQYF. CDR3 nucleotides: TGTGCCAGCAGTAAAGTGGGACAAGGCCGGGGCGAGCAGTACTTC.

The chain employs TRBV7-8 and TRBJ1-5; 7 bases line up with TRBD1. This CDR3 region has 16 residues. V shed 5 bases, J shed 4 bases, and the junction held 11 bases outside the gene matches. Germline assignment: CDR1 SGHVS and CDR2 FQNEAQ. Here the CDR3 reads CASSPRRQGTNQPQHF. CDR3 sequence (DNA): TGTGCCAGCAGCCCCCGGAGACAGGGCACTAATCAGCCCCAGCATTTT.

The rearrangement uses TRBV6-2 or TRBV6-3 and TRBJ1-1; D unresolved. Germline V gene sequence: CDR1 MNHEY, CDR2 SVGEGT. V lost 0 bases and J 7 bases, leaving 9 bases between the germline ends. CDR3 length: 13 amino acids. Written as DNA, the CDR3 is TGTGCCAGCAGTTACTCAAGCCACGATGAAGCTTTCTTT. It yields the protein CASSYSSHDEAFF.

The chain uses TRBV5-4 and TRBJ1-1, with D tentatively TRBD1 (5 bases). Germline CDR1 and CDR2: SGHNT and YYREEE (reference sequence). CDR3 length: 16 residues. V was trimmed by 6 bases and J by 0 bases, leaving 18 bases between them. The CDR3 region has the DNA TGTGCCAGCATGGGAGGGGCCACTCATCTGAACACTGAAGCTTTCTTT. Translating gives CASMGGATHLNTEAFF. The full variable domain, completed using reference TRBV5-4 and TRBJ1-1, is ETGVTQSPTHLIKTRGQQVTLRCSSQSGHNTVSWYQQALGQGPQFIFQYYREEENGRGNFPPRFSGLQFPNYSSELNVNALELDDSALYLCASMGGATHLNTEAFFGQGTRLTVV.

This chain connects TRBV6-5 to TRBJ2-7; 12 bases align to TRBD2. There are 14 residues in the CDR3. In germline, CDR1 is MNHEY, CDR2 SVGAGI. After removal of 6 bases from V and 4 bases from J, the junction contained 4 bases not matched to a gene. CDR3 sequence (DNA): TGTGCCAGCAGCGGAGGGACTAGCGGGTACGAGCAGTACTTC. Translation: CASSGGTSGYEQYF.

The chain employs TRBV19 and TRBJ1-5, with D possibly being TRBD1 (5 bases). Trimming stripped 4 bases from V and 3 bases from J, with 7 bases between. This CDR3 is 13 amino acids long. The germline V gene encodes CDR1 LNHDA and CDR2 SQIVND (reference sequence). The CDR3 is CASSRQLNQPQHF. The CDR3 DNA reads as TGTGCCAGTAGTAGACAGCTCAATCAGCCCCAGCATTTT.

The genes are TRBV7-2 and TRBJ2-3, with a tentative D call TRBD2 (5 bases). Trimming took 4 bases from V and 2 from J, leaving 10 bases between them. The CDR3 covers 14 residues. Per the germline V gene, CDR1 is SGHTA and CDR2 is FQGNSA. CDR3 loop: CASSSGWNTDTQYF. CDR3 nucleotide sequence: TGTGCCAGCAGCTCGGGATGGAACACAGATACGCAGTATTTT.

In nucleotides, the CDR3 is TGTGCCAGCAGTTACGCCGGTGAGCAGTTCTTC. It encodes CASSYAGEQFF. The rearrangement joins TRBV6-2 or TRBV6-3 to TRBJ2-1; D gene ambiguous. Trimming stripped 2 bases from V and 9 bases from J, with 5 bases between. Germline CDR1 and CDR2: MNHEY and SVGEGT. The CDR3 runs to 11 residues.

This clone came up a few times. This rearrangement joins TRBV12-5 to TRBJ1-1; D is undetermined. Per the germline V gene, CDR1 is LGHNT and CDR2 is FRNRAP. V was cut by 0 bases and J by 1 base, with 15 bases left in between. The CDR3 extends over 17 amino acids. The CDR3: CASGLVGLSLGNTEAFF. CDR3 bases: TGTGCTAGTGGTTTGGTAGGTCTAAGTCTAGGGAACACTGAAGCTTTCTTT.

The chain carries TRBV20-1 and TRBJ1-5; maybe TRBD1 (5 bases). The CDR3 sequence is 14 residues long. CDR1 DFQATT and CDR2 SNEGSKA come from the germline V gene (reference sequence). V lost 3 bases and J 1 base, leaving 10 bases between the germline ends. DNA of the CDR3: TGCAGTGCTAGTACAGGTTTAAGCAATCAGCCCCAGCATTTT. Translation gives CSASTGLSNQPQHF.